This T cell receptor (beta chain) was captured in a study of T cells in Graves' hyperthyroidism and ophthalmopathy. General observations from the study: Ophthalmopathy got predicted by the model a median around 6.6 months before its onset. Also found in blood were most expanded thyroid clonotypes above 0.001.

Amplification of TCR beta CDR3 regions was performed using RNA transcripts as template. First-round RT-PCR with HTBI primers amplified the TCR CDR3 region. Via MiXCR, TCRdb re-called the multiplex PCR reads, giving one row per CDR3 protein. This table has roughly 500,000 distinct CDR3 sequences, approximately 13% appearing once. For this clonotype: Antigen unknown.

CDR1 and CDR2 (germline): SGDLS, YYNGEE. CDR3 length equals 12 residues. V lost 3 bases to trimming and J lost 12 bases, with 13 bases between them. Blood from later-ophthalmopathy patients was taken at first hyperthyroidism diagnosis. Fresh 10 ml peripheral blood yielded PBMCs. The chain employs TRBV9 and TRBJ2-1, with D uncertain. The specimen sequenced was blood. The receptor was isolated from a woman aged 25 to 39 with Graves' hyperthyroidism that later progressed to Graves' ophthalmopathy. CDR3 region: CASSGTLVGQFF. CDR3 sequence (DNA): TGTGCCAGCAGCGGCACCTTAGTGGGGCAGTTCTTC.